This T cell receptor beta chain emerged from a study of blood T cell repertoires in COVID-19. Seattle-derived patients entered the study during active infection and were followed longitudinally. The CDR3 runs 14 residues. CDR1 and CDR2 (germline): LNHDA, SQIVND (reference sequence). Deletions cut 7 bases from V and 6 bases from J, with 18 bases between. How the authors handled the data: Counts of nucleated cells, estimated from reference gene primer amplification, were obtained. Libraries were prepared by immunoSEQ multiplex PCR; TCRdb keeps only in-frame clonotypes and omits some of them. V and J calls and clone size are as listed in that table; D and trimming were resolved from the DNA. The data show over 150,000 clones, around four fifths seen once.

This sequence was found in a woman aged 40 to 50 with COVID-19, enrolled during active disease. This chain connects TRBV19 to TRBJ1-1; the D gene is possibly TRBD1 (5 bases). The sample consisted of peripheral blood. CDR3 in DNA: TGTGCCAGTAAACCTCCGGGGGGAGGCTCTGAAGCTTTCTTT. It codes for CASKPPGGGSEAFF. Full variable domain (missing parts from reference TRBV19 and TRBJ1-1): DGGITQSPKYLFRKEGQNVTLSCEQNLNHDAMYWYRQDPGQGLRLIYYSQIVNDFQKGDIAEGYSVSREKKESFPLTVTSAQKNPTAFYLCASKPPGGGSEAFFGQGTRLTVV.